This is a list of T cell receptor beta chains from one sample in a study of shared clonotypes between healthy human individuals. Clones were sequenced by immunoSEQ multiplex PCR, and TCRdb holds only the in-frame ones, with some missing. The data show hundreds of thousands of clones, approximately 96% seen once. The specimen sequenced was naive CD8+ T cells sorted from blood. Receptors were obtained from a woman aged 25 to 45 in good health. Each CDR3 is given with its conserved first and last residue. The D gene is left open where the match is weak. Expanded clones get a size class; other rows say once, few or many, or leave the size out.

CDR3 DNA,CDR3 protein,J gene,D gene,V gene,clone size
TGTGCCAGCAGTTTATCGTGGAGCGGGAGAGGATACAATGAGCAGTTCTTC,CASSLSWSGRGYNEQFF,TRBJ2-1,TRBD2,TRBV27,.
TGTGCCAGCAGCTTAGGGATAGCGCCCGAGAACACCGGGGAGCTGTTTTTT,CASSLGIAPENTGELFF,TRBJ2-2,.,TRBV13,.
TGTGCCAGCAGCTCGTTGACAGGGGGCTATGGCTACACCTTC,CASSSLTGGYGYTF,TRBJ1-2,TRBD1,TRBV5-4,.
TGTGCCAGCAGCATCGGGCAGGGTGTCGATGAGCAGTTCTTC,CASSIGQGVDEQFF,TRBJ2-1,.,TRBV5-8,.
TGTGCCAGCAGACCCGACAGCACAGATACGCAGTATTTT,CASRPDSTDTQYF,TRBJ2-3,.,TRBV7-9,.
TGTGCCAGCAGTTTACGAGCGGGCACGCAGTATTTT,CASSLRAGTQYF,TRBJ2-3,.,TRBV27,.
TGTGCCAGCAGTTACAACAGGGGAGAGCAGTTCTTC,CASSYNRGEQFF,TRBJ2-1,TRBD1,TRBV6-5,once
TGTGCCAGCAGTTACTCCAGCTCCTACGAGCAGTACTTC,CASSYSSSYEQYF,TRBJ2-7,.,TRBV6-5,.
TGTGCCAGCAGCTTAGGACTAGCGGGAGGAAACTACGAGCAGTACTTC,CASSLGLAGGNYEQYF,TRBJ2-7,TRBD2,TRBV7-9,.
TGTGCCAGCAGCTTGAACAAGGCCTACGAGCAGTACTTC,CASSLNKAYEQYF,TRBJ2-7,.,TRBV5-8,.
TGTGCCAGCAGTTTAAAAAACATTCAGTACTTC,CASSLKNIQYF,TRBJ2-4,.,TRBV6-5,.
TGTGCCAGCCTCCAGGGGGCGAACACCGGGGAGCTGTTTTTT,CASLQGANTGELFF,TRBJ2-2,TRBD1,TRBV7-9,.
TGTGCCAGCAGCGTAGACTTGGGAGAGACCCAGTACTTC,CASSVDLGETQYF,TRBJ2-5,.,TRBV9,.
TGTGCCAGCAGTTACTCGGAAACCGGGGAGCTGTTTTTT,CASSYSETGELFF,TRBJ2-2,.,TRBV6-5,.
TGCAGCGCCCCATTGGGAGACTCTGGAAACACCATATATTTT,CSAPLGDSGNTIYF,TRBJ1-3,.,TRBV29-1,.
TGTGCCAGCCGCCCCGTGGGACTAGACAGGGGGAATCAGCCCCAGCATTTT,CASRPVGLDRGNQPQHF,TRBJ1-5,TRBD1,TRBV27,.
TGTGCCAGCAGCCAACCGGAGACAGACTCCGACACCGGGGAGCTGTTTTTT,CASSQPETDSDTGELFF,TRBJ2-2,.,TRBV4-2,.
TGTGCCAGCAGTACACAGGGTTGGGAGACCCAGTACTTC,CASSTQGWETQYF,TRBJ2-5,.,TRBV2,.